The 10 T cell receptor beta chains below all came from one sample that was sequenced in a study of shared clonotypes between healthy human individuals. The protocol was immunoSEQ multiplex PCR, while the TCRdb copy is restricted to in-frame clones and leaves out a portion. The table lists around 180,000 clones, approximately 95% of them singletons. Sequenced sample: naive CD4+ T cells sorted from blood. This sample's subset: CD45RA+ positively selected. The receptors stem from a woman aged 25-40 years in good health.

The rearrangement links TRBV10-1 to TRBJ1-4; no definite D call. From germline, CDR1 is WNHNN and CDR2 SYGVQD (reference sequence). The CDR3 consists of 12 residues. V gave up 4 bases and J gave up 3 bases, with 3 bases separating them. This chain's CDR3 is CASSGPNEKLFF. The CDR3 coding sequence is TGCGCCAGCAGTGGACCTAATGAAAAACTGTTTTTT.

CDR3 region: CASSLAVTSAVYEQYF. The CDR3 region has the DNA TGTGCCAGCAGCTTAGCGGTGACTAGCGCAGTATACGAGCAGTACTTC. The rearrangement joins TRBV7-9 to TRBJ2-7, with 8 bases lining up with TRBD2. Germline CDR1 reads SEHNR; CDR2 reads FQNEAQ (reference sequence). The CDR3 is 16 residues long. Trimming removed 0 bases from V and 4 bases from J; junction bases left unmatched: 8.

V is TRBV19 and J is TRBJ2-1; possibly TRBD1 for D (5 bases). Germline V CDR1 and CDR2: LNHDA, SQIVND (reference sequence). CDR3 length equals 13 residues. CDR3 nucleotides: TGTGCTCTCAGGGCCCCATCCAACAATGAGCAGTTCTTC. Its translation is CALRAPSNNEQFF.

This clone has just one count. The genes are TRBV2 and TRBJ2-3; TRBD2 matches 13 bases. The CDR3 is made up of 15 amino acids. Germline CDR1 is SNHLY and CDR2 is FYNNEI. V shed 6 bases, J shed 3 bases, and the junction held 3 bases outside the gene matches. The CDR3 region is CASRVLAGGTDTQYF. In DNA, the CDR3 is TGTGCCAGCAGAGTACTAGCGGGAGGGACAGATACGCAGTATTTT.

The gene calls are TRBV28 and TRBJ1-1, with TRBD1 matching over 9 bases. The CDR3 sequence is 14 residues long. Trimming took 3 bases from V and 5 from J; bases not matched to a gene: 4. The V gene's germline CDR1 is MDHEN and CDR2 SYDVKM. CDR3 DNA sequence: TGTGCCAGCAGTTTGGGACAGGGTCGTACTGAAGCTTTCTTT. It is translated as CASSLGQGRTEAFF.

This rearrangement joins TRBV6-5 to TRBJ2-7, with D tentatively TRBD1 (8 bases). The V end was cut by 6 bases, the J end by 5 bases, with 14 bases between. This CDR3 is 13 amino acids long. The V gene's germline CDR1 is MNHEY and CDR2 SVGAGI. The CDR3 nucleotides read TGTGCCAGCAGGCCAACAGGGGGGGACGAGCAGTACTTC. The encoded protein is CASRPTGGDEQYF.

J is TRBJ2-7 and V is TRBV28; tentatively, D is TRBD2 (5 bases). V lost 7 bases and J lost 0, with 13 bases in between. This CDR3 region has 14 residues. Germline assignment: CDR1 MDHEN and CDR2 SYDVKM. The CDR3 sequence is CASNIQADSYEQYF. CDR3 nucleotides: TGTGCCAGCAACATACAAGCGGACTCCTACGAGCAGTACTTC.

The genes are TRBV19 and TRBJ2-4; possible D gene TRBD2, 6 bases. The germline V and J ends were trimmed by 3 bases and 2 bases, with 11 bases remaining between them. Looked up from germline, CDR1 is LNHDA and CDR2 is SQIVND (reference sequence). CDR3 length equals 15 residues. DNA for the CDR3: TGTGCCAGTAGTATCATTCGGGGGACCAAAAACATTCAGTACTTC. Translation: CASSIIRGTKNIQYF.

This clone has just one count. The chain joins TRBV19 to TRBJ2-7, with D possibly being TRBD1 or TRBD2 (5 bases each). V lost 6 bases and J 1 base, leaving 10 bases between the germline ends. Germline V gives CDR1 LNHDA, CDR2 SQIVND (reference sequence). The CDR3 loop spans 13 amino acids. The CDR3 spells CASSPEGSYEQYF. In DNA, the CDR3 is TGTGCCAGTAGCCCTGAGGGGTCCTACGAGCAGTACTTC.

The V and J genes are TRBV27 and TRBJ1-3; no clear D. Trimming removed 3 bases at V and 0 bases at J, with 3 bases between. The CDR3 consists of 13 residues. Per germline, CDR1 MNHEY and CDR2 SMNVEV (reference sequence). CDR3 nucleotide sequence: TGTGCCAGCAGTTTTAGCTCTGGAAACACCATATATTTT. It translates to CASSFSSGNTIYF.